This T cell receptor beta chain was sequenced for a study of blood T cell repertoires in COVID-19. In the study overall: The origin of the acute and convalescent COVID-19 samples was the United States, Italy and Spain.

Enrolled through a virtual design, the participants were between roughly 18 and 95 years of age and came from approximately 25 US areas. Germline trimming cut 7 bases from V and 1 base from J; bases unmatched to any gene: 4. Germline CDR1 SGHDT, CDR2 YYEEEE. The CDR3 covers 14 residues. Original data processing: Amplifying reference gene primers gave estimates of nucleated cell counts. Only in-frame clones appear in the TCRdb table, and some are missing; sequencing was by immunoSEQ multiplex PCR. V and J calls and clone size are copied from that table; D and trimming were computed from the DNA. The sample carries about 270,000 clones, approximately 90% recorded once.

This TCR was sampled from a man aged 35-49 years who had been exposed to COVID-19. Sequencing was performed on PBMCs or T cells enriched from blood (not recorded which). The chain joins TRBV5-6 to TRBJ1-5, with TRBD1 identical over 8 bases. The CDR3 region is CASGQGGSNQPQHF. CDR3 DNA sequence: TGTGCCAGCGGACAGGGCGGAAGCAATCAGCCCCAGCATTTT.